This TCR beta chain comes out of a study of human T cells and chemical hapten exposure. Study details: Small pooled library volume differences mainly caused per-sample TCR yield variation. General observations from the study: There was no change with DPC sensitization in TCRs above 1 in 1000 frequency.

Researchers extracted total RNA from unfractionated whole blood. Library preparation tagged each individual cDNA molecule with a unique molecular identifier. A single record per CDR3 protein comes from TCRdb applying MiXCR to the 5' RACE reads. The sample holds 150,000 or so distinct CDR3 sequences, 4.1% seen once. This clonotype showed up many times. Its antigen remains unknown. At one of its ends the junction is not consistent with the germline gene, which may arise from a read error. The germline CDR1 and CDR2 sequences are SEHNR and FQNEAQ (reference sequence). This CDR3 comprises 11 residues. V usage is TRBV7-9 and J usage is TRBJ1-6; D might be TRBD1 (5 bases). The TCR was taken from a female donor in good health. CDR3 DNA sequence: TGTGCCAGCAGCTGCGGGGGGGTACTTCGATTT. Protein: CASSCGGVLRF. Complete variable domain (other parts from reference TRBV7-9 and TRBJ1-6): DTGVSQNPRHKITKRGQNVTFRCDPISEHNRLYWYRQTLGQGPEFLTYFQNEAQLEKSRLLSDRFSAERPKGSFSTLEIQRTEQGDSAMYLCASSCGGVLRFGNGTRLTVT.